These T cell receptor beta chains were read from a single sample in a study of identical twins. TCRdb ran MiXCR on the 5' RACE reads and lists one entry per CDR3 protein. This sample has some 1,600,000 distinct CDR3 sequences; roughly 35% occur once, and the top ten carry roughly 0.3%. Sequenced material: cord blood. The receptors originated from a newborn girl in good health. Both conserved end residues are part of each CDR3. A D gene is named only where the DNA matches it firmly. Some rows have no size entry. The others give once, few or many, or a class for an expanded clone.

cdr3_nt	cdr3_aa	clone_size	j_call	d_call	v_call
TGCAGCGTTGAAGAAATCGACCCCACAGGGGGCCATAATGAAAAACTGTTTTTT	CSVEEIDPTGGHNEKLFF	few	TRBJ1-4	TRBD1	TRBV29-1
TGCAGTGCCAAAGCGGGGGCCTACGAGCAGTACTTC	CSAKAGAYEQYF	.	TRBJ2-7	TRBD2	TRBV20-1
TGCAGTGCTACACCGTTTAAAGACAGGGCCAAAAACATTCAGTACTTC	CSATPFKDRAKNIQYF	.	TRBJ2-4	.	TRBV20-1
TGTGCCAGCATGCTAGCGGGGCACACCGGGGAGCTGTTTTTT	CASMLAGHTGELFF	.	TRBJ2-2	TRBD2	TRBV27
TGTGCCAGCAGCCCAGCAGGACAAAATGAAAAACTGTTTTTT	CASSPAGQNEKLFF	.	TRBJ1-4	.	TRBV7-8
TGCGCCAGCAGCTTGGTTCCGGACACCTCCTACGAGCAGTACTTC	CASSLVPDTSYEQYF	.	TRBJ2-7	.	TRBV5-1
TGTGCCAGCAGGAGTGGACAGTTTGACTATGGCTACACCTTC	CASRSGQFDYGYTF	.	TRBJ1-2	.	TRBV7-9
TGTGCCAGCAGCTTACGAACGAAGAGGGCGAAAGATACGCAGTATTTT	CASSLRTKRAKDTQYF	.	TRBJ2-3	.	TRBV11-2
TGCAGTGCTAGGGTTCCCGGGACTAGGTCCTCCGAGCAGTACTTC	CSARVPGTRSSEQYF	.	TRBJ2-7	TRBD2	TRBV20-1
TGCGCCAGCAGCCCGAGACAGGGGTCCGGTGAAGCTTTCTTT	CASSPRQGSGEAFF	.	TRBJ1-1	TRBD1	TRBV4-1
TGTGCCAGCGGACCCGAGGGGGGACTCCCCGTCCACAATGAGCAGTTCTTC	CASGPEGGLPVHNEQFF	.	TRBJ2-1	.	TRBV9
TGTGCCAGCAGCTTGACCCCAATCACAGATACGCAGTATTTT	CASSLTPITDTQYF	many	TRBJ2-3	.	TRBV7-2
TGTGCCAGCAGCCTAGAGACAGGCCGCTACGAGCAGTACTTC	CASSLETGRYEQYF	few	TRBJ2-7	.	TRBV7-2
TGTTCCAGCAGTGGACAGGGCACCTACGAGCAGTACTTC	CSSSGQGTYEQYF	.	TRBJ2-7	TRBD1	TRBV27
TGTGCCAGCACCGCAGGGGTTACCTACGAGCAGTACTTC	CASTAGVTYEQYF	few	TRBJ2-7	.	TRBV6-5
TGTGCCAGCAGTTACAGAAGCTATAGCAATCAGCCCCAGCATTTT	CASSYRSYSNQPQHF	few	TRBJ1-5	.	TRBV27
TGTGCCAGCAGGGCTAGCGGGAGTTGGGAGACCCAGTTCTTC	CASRASGSWETQFF	.	TRBJ2-1	TRBD2	TRBV28
TGTGCCAGCAGTTTAACTACGGGAGGTCACAGCACAGATACGCAGTATTTT	CASSLTTGGHSTDTQYF	few	TRBJ2-3	TRBD2	TRBV12-3/TRBV12-4
TGTGCTAGTGGAGCGGACAGCTATGGCTACACCTTC	CASGADSYGYTF	few	TRBJ1-2	.	TRBV12-5
TGCAGCGTTGGCCGCCATAACTATGGCTACACCTTC	CSVGRHNYGYTF	few	TRBJ1-2	.	TRBV29-1
TGTGCCAGCATCGCCGGCGGGACAGCCTTGGGACGAGAGACCCAGTACTTC	CASIAGGTALGRETQYF	.	TRBJ2-5	.	TRBV6-6
TGTGCCAGCAGTTACACCTATGGGCGGGAGACACCGGGAGATACGCAGTATTTT	CASSYTYGRETPGDTQYF	.	TRBJ2-3	TRBD2	TRBV6-2/TRBV6-3
TGTGCCAGCAGCCCCAGGGCTAGCGGGACTTCCTACGAGCAGTACTTC	CASSPRASGTSYEQYF	.	TRBJ2-7	TRBD2	TRBV4-2
TGTGCCAGCAGCTCTATCCCGGGACAGGGGGGAGAAAAACTGTTTTTT	CASSSIPGQGGEKLFF	.	TRBJ1-4	TRBD1	TRBV7-9
TGTGCCACCAGTGAGGGGGGCCTGAACACTGAAGCTTTCTTT	CATSEGGLNTEAFF	.	TRBJ1-1	.	TRBV24-1
TGTGCCAGCAGCCCGTCTCTTCAGGCTTCCTACAATGAGCAGTACTTC	CASSPSLQASYNEQYF	.	TRBJ2-7	.	TRBV4-2
TGTGCCAGCAGTTACGGCCCAAGGTCCTCCTATAATTCACCCCTCCACTTT	CASSYGPRSSYNSPLHF	.	TRBJ1-6	.	TRBV6-5
TGCAGTGCTAGAGGTGGCAGACACTCTGGAAACACCATATATTTT	CSARGGRHSGNTIYF	.	TRBJ1-3	.	TRBV20-1
TGCGCCAGCAATGGACTAGACACCGGGGAGCTGTTTTTT	CASNGLDTGELFF	.	TRBJ2-2	TRBD2	TRBV10-2
TGTGCCAGCAGCCAAGAATGGACTAGCTCCTACAATGAGCAGTTCTTC	CASSQEWTSSYNEQFF	few	TRBJ2-1	TRBD2	TRBV4-2
TGCAGTGCTAGAGGCCCAGGGACCCTAGCCAAAAACATTCAGTACTTC	CSARGPGTLAKNIQYF	few	TRBJ2-4	.	TRBV20-1
TGTGCCAGCAGCTACCCGGTGGCGGGAGGGGCGAATGAGCAGTTCTTC	CASSYPVAGGANEQFF	.	TRBJ2-1	TRBD2	TRBV12-3/TRBV12-4